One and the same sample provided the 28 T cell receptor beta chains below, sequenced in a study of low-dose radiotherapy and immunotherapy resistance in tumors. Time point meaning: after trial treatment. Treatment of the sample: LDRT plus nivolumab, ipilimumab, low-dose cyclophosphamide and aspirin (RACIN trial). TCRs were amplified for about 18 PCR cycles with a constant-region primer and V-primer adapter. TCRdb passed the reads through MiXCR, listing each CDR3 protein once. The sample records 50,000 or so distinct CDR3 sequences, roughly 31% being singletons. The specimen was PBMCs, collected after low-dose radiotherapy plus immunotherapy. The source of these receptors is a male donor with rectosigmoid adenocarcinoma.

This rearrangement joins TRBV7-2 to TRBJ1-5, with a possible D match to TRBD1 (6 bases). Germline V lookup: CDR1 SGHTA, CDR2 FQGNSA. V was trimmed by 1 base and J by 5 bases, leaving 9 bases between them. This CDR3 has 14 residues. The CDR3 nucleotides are TGTGCCAGCAGCTTAGAACAGGGATATCAGCCCCAGCATTTT. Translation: CASSLEQGYQPQHF. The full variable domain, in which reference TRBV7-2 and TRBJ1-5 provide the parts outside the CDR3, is GAGVSQSPSNKVTEKGKDVELRCDPISGHTALYWYRQSLGQGLEFLIYFQGNSAPDKSGLPSDRFSAERTGGSVSTLTIQRTQQEDSAVYLCASSLEQGYQPQHFGDGTRLSIL.

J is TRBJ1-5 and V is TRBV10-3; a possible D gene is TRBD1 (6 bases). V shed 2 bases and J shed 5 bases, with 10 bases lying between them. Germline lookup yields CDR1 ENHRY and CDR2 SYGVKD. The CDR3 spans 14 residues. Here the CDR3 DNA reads TGTGCCATCAGTGAGAGGGACATCTATCAGCCCCAGCATTTT. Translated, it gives CAISERDIYQPQHF.

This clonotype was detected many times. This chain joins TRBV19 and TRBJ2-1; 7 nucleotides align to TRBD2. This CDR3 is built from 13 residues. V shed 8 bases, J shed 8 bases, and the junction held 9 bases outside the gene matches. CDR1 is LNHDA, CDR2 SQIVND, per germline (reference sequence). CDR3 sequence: CASGVGTIYEQFF. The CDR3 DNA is TGTGCCAGTGGTGTCGGGACTATCTATGAGCAGTTCTTC.

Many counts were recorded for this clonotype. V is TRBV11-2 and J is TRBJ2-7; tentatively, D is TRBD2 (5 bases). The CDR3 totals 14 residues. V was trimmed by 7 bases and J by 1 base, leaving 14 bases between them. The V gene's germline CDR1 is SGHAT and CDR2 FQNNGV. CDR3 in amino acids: CASTEGALSYEQYF. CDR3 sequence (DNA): TGTGCCAGCACCGAGGGCGCCCTATCCTACGAGCAGTACTTC.

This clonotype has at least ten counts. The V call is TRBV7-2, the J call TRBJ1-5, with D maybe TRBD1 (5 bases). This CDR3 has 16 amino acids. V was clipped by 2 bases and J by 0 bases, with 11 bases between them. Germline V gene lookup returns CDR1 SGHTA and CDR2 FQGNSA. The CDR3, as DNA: TGTGCCAGCAGCTTAACAGGAGGTTATAGCAATCAGCCCCAGCATTTT. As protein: CASSLTGGYSNQPQHF.

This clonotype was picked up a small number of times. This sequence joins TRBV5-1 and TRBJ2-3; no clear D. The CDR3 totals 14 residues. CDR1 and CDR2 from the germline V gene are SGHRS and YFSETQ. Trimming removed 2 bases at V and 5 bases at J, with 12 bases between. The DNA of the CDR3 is TGCGCCAGCAGCTTAGAACCCTTCCGAGATACGCAGTATTTT. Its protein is CASSLEPFRDTQYF.

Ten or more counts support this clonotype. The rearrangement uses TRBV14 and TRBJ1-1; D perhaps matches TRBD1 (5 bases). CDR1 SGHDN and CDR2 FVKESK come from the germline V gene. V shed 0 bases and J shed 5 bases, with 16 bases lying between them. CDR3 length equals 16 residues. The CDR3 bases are TGTGCCAGCAGCCAAGATTTGGGGCTTGTGTATACTGAAGCTTTCTTT. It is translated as CASSQDLGLVYTEAFF. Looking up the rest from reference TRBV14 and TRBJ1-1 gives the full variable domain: EAGVTQFPSHSVIEKGQTVTLRCDPISGHDNLYWYRRVMGKEIKFLLHFVKESKQDESGMPNNRFLAERTGGTYSTLKVQPAELEDSGVYFCASSQDLGLVYTEAFFGQGTRLTVV.

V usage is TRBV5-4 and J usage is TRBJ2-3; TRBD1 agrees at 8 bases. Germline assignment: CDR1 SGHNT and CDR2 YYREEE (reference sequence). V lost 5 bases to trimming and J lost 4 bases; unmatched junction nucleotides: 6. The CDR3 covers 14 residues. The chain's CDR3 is CASSSDRGADTQYF. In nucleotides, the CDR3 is TGTGCCAGCAGTTCCGACAGGGGCGCAGATACGCAGTATTTT.

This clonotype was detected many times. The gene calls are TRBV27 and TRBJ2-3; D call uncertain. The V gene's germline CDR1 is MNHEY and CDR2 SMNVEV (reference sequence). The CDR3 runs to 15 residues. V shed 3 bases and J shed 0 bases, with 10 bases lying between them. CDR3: CASSLFGASTDTQYF. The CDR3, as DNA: TGTGCCAGCAGTTTGTTTGGCGCTAGCACAGATACGCAGTATTTT.

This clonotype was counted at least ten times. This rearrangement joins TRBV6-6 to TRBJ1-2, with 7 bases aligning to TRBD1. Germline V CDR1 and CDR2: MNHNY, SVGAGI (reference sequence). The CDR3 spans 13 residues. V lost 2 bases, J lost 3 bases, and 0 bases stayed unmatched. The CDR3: CASSYDRDYGYTF. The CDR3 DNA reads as TGTGCCAGCAGTTACGACAGGGACTATGGCTACACCTTC.

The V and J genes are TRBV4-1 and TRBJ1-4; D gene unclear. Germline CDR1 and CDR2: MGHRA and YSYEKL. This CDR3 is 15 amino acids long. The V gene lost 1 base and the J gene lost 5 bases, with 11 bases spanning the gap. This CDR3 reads CASSQAMGLNEKLFF. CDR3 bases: TGCGCCAGCAGCCAAGCGATGGGATTAAATGAAAAACTGTTTTTT.

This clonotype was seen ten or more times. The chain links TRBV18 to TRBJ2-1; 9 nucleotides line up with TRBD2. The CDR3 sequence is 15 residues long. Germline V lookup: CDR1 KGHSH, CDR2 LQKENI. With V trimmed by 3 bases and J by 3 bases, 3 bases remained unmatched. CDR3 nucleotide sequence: TGTGCCAGCTCACCTAGCGGGAGTGTCTACAATGAGCAGTTCTTC. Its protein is CASSPSGSVYNEQFF.

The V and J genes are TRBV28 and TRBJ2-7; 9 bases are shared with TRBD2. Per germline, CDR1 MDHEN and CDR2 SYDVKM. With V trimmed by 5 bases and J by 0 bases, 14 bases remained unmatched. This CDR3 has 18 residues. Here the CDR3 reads CASSPTVTLAGSSYEQYF. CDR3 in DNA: TGTGCCAGCAGTCCGACCGTGACTCTAGCGGGGTCCTCCTACGAGCAGTACTTC.

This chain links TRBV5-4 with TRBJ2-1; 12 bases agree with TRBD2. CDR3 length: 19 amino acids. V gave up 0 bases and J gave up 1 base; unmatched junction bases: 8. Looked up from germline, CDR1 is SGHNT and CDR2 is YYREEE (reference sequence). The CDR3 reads CASSLGGLTSGGSYNEQFF. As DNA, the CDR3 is TGTGCCAGCAGCTTGGGGGGATTGACTAGCGGGGGATCCTACAATGAGCAGTTCTTC.

The CDR3 DNA sequence: TGTGCCAGTAGTATCGGCTCCTACAATCAGCCCCAGCATTTT. It is translated as CASSIGSYNQPQHF. The chain carries TRBV19 and TRBJ1-5, with D unclear. Germline CDR1 LNHDA, CDR2 SQIVND (reference sequence). The CDR3 sequence is 14 residues long. The V end was cut by 3 bases, the J end by 3 bases, with 9 bases between.

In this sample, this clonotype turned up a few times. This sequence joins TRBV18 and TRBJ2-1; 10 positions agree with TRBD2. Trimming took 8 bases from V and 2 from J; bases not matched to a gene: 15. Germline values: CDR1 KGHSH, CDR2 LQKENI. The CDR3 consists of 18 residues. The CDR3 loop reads CASNQRGGRNGPYNEQFF. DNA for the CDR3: TGTGCCAGCAATCAGCGGGGGGGTCGTAACGGCCCCTACAATGAGCAGTTCTTC.

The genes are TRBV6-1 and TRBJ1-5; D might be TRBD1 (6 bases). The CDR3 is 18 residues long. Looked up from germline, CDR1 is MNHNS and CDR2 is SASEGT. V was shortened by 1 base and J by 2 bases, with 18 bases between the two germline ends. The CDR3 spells CASSEGGLRGRGNQPQHF. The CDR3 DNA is TGTGCCAGCAGTGAAGGAGGACTCAGGGGTCGTGGCAATCAGCCCCAGCATTTT.

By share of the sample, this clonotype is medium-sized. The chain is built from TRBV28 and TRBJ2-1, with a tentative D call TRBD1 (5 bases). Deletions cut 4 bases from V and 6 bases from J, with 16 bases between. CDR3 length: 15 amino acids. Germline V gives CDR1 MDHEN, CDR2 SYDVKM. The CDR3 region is CASSYRRGGANEQFF. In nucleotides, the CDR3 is TGTGCCAGCAGTTACCGGCGAGGTGGGGCCAATGAGCAGTTCTTC.

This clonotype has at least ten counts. As DNA, the CDR3 is TGTGCCAGCAGCAGCGTGGTCGTGTACTCCTACAATGAGCAGTTCTTC. Translated: CASSSVVVYSYNEQFF. The V call is TRBV27, the J call TRBJ2-1, with no clear D. The germline V gene encodes CDR1 MNHEY and CDR2 SMNVEV (reference sequence). Trimming cost V 6 bases and J 0 bases, with 15 bases left between them. The CDR3 sequence is 16 residues long.

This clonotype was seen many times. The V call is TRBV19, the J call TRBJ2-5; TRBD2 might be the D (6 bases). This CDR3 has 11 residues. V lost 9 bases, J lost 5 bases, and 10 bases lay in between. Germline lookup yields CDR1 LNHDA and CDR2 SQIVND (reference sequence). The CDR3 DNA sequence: TGTGCCAGCGGGAGTGGGGAGACCCAGTACTTC. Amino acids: CASGSGETQYF.

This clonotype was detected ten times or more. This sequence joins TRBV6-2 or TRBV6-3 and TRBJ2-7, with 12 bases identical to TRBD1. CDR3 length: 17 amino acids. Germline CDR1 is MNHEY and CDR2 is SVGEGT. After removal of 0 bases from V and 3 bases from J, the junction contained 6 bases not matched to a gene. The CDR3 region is CASSYSRGTGGSYEQYF. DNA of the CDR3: TGTGCCAGCAGTTACTCCAGGGGGACAGGGGGCAGCTACGAGCAGTACTTC.

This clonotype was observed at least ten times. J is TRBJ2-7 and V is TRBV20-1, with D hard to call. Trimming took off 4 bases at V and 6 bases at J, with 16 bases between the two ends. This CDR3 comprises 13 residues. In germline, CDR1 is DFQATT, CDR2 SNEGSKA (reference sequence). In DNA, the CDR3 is TGCAGTGCTATACTCCCCTGGATGGGCGAGCAGTACTTC. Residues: CSAILPWMGEQYF.

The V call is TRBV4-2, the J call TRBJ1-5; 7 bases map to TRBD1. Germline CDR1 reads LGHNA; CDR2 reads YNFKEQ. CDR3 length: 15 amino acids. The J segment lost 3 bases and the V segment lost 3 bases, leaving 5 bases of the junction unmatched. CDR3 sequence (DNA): TGTGCCAGCAGCCAGGGAGGGACAGACAATCAGCCCCAGCATTTT. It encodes CASSQGGTDNQPQHF.

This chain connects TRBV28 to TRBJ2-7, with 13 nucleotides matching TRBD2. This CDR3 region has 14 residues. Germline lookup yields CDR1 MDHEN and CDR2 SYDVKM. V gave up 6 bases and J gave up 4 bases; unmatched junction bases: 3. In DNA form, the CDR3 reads TGTGCCAGCAGGGGGGGACTAGCGGGGTACGAGCAGTACTTC. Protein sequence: CASRGGLAGYEQYF.

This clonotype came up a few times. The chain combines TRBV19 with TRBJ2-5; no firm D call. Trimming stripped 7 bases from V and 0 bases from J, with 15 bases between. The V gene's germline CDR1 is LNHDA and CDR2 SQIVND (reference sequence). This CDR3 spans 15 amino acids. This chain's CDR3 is CASTQSIRDQETQYF. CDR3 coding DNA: TGTGCCAGTACCCAATCCATACGGGACCAAGAGACCCAGTACTTC.

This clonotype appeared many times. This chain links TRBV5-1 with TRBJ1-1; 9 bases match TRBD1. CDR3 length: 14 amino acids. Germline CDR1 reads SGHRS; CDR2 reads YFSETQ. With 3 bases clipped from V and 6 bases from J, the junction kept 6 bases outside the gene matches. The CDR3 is CASSWGTGIAEAFF. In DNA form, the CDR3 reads TGCGCCAGCAGCTGGGGGACAGGGATCGCTGAAGCTTTCTTT.

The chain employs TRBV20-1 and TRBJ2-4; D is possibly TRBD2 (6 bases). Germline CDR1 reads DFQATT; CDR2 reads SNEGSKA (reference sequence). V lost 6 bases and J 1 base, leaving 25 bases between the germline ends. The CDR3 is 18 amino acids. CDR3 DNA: TGCAGTGCCCCCGAAACGCCCGGGACCGCGGGGGCCAAAAACATTCAGTACTTC. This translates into CSAPETPGTAGAKNIQYF.

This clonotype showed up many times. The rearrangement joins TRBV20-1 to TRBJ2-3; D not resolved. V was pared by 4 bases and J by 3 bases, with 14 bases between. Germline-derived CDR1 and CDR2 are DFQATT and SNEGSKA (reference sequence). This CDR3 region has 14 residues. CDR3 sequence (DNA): TGCAGTGCTACCCTCTCTTATCGAACAGATACGCAGTATTTT. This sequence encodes CSATLSYRTDTQYF.